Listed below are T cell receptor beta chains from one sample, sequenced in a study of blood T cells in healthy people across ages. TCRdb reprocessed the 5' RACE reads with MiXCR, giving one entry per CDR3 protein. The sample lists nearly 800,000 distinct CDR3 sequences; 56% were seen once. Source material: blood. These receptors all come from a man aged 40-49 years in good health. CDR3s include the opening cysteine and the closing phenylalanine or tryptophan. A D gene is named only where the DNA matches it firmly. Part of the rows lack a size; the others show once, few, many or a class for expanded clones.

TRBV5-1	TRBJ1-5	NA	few	CASSQRTDDQPQHF	TGCGCCAGCAGCCAGAGGACAGATGATCAGCCCCAGCATTTT
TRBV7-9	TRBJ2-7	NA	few	CASSFRGGSSYEQYF	TGTGCCAGCAGCTTTCGTGGGGGCTCCTCCTACGAGCAGTACTTC
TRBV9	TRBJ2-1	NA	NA	CASSDRLGNEQFF	TGTGCCAGCAGCGATCGGTTGGGTAATGAGCAGTTCTTC
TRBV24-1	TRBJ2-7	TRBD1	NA	CATSDGTGGNYEQYF	TGTGCCACCAGTGATGGGACAGGGGGGAACTACGAGCAGTACTTC
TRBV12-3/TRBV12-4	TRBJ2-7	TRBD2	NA	CASGPGGSAYEQYF	TGTGCCAGCGGCCCGGGAGGTTCAGCCTACGAGCAGTACTTC
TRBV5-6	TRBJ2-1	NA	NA	CASSGGTRAFSSYNEQFF	TGTGCCAGCAGCGGGGGAACTAGGGCTTTCAGCTCCTACAATGAGCAGTTCTTC
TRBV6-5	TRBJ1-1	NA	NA	CASSTTGSTAFF	TGTGCCAGCAGTACTACTGGCAGTACAGCTTTCTTT
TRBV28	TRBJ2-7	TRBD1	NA	CASSTPITGTGVTYEQYF	TGTGCCAGCAGCACACCGATTACCGGGACAGGGGTCACCTACGAGCAGTACTTC
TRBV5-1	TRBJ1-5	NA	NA	CASSLPPSGSVNQPQHF	TGCGCCAGCAGCTTGCCCCCCTCAGGGAGCGTCAATCAGCCCCAGCATTTT
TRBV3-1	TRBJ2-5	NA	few	CASSRDGGLQYF	TGTGCCAGCAGCCGTGACGGGGGGCTACAGTACTTC
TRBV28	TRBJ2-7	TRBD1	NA	CASSPMTGGMAEQYF	TGTGCCAGCAGTCCGATGACAGGGGGCATGGCCGAGCAGTACTTC
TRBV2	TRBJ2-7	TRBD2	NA	CASSRAGETYEQYF	TGTGCCAGCAGTAGGGCGGGAGAAACCTACGAGCAGTACTTC
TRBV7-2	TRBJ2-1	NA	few	CASSLPPGKSSSASYNEQFF	TGTGCCAGCAGCTTACCCCCTGGGAAGTCCTCGTCCGCATCCTACAATGAGCAGTTCTTC
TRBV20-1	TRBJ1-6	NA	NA	CSARSTRVEPGPNSPLHF	TGCAGTGCTAGATCCACTAGGGTGGAGCCGGGCCCCAATTCACCCCTCCACTTT
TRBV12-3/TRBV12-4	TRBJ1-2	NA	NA	CASRLQIYGYTF	TGTGCCAGCAGGTTACAGATATATGGCTACACCTTC
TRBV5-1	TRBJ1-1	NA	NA	CASSLAWGGDTEAFF	TGCGCCAGCAGCTTGGCCTGGGGGGGCGACACTGAAGCTTTCTTT
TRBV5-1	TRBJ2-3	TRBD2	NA	CASSLGLAGIDTQYF	TGCGCCAGTAGCCTAGGACTAGCGGGAATAGATACGCAGTATTTT
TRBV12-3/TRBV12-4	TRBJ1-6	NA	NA	CASSRGQPNSYNSPLHF	TGTGCCAGCAGCCGGGGCCAGCCCAACTCCTATAATTCACCCCTCCACTTT
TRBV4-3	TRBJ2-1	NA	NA	CASSQDNRAGPYNEQFF	TGCGCCAGCAGCCAAGATAACAGGGCAGGCCCCTACAATGAGCAGTTCTTC
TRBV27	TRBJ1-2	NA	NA	CASSQNSWTVHRGANYGYTF	TGTGCCAGCAGTCAAAACTCTTGGACAGTTCATCGGGGGGCTAACTATGGCTACACCTTC
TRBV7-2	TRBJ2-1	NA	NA	CASRLGVTHSYNEQFF	TGTGCCAGCAGGCTTGGTGTGACCCACTCCTACAATGAGCAGTTCTTC
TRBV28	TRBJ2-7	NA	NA	CASSSLGFGYEQYF	TGTGCCAGCAGTTCATTAGGATTTGGTTACGAGCAGTACTTC
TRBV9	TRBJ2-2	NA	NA	CASSGGALILSGELFF	TGTGCCAGCAGCGGAGGGGCGTTGATACTTAGTGGGGAGCTGTTTTTT
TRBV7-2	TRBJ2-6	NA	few	CASSPTRASGANVLTF	TGTGCCAGCAGCCCCACCAGGGCCTCTGGGGCCAACGTCCTGACTTTC
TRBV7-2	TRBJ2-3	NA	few	CASSPSTGTQYF	TGTGCCAGCAGCCCTTCCACGGGTACGCAGTATTTT
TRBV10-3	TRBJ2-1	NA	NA	CAISVDRDEQFF	TGTGCCATCAGCGTTGACCGAGATGAGCAGTTCTTC
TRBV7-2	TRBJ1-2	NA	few	CASSLQQPGYTF	TGTGCCAGCAGCTTACAACAGCCTGGCTACACCTTC
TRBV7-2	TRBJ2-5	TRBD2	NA	CASSLVRAGGEETQYF	TGTGCCAGCAGCTTAGTTCGAGCGGGAGGAGAGGAGACCCAGTACTTC
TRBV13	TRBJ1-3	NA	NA	CASSGSSGSSGNTIYF	TGTGCCAGCAGCGGATCCTCAGGGAGCTCTGGAAACACCATATATTTT
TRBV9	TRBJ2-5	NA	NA	CASSVYGDQETQYF	TGTGCCAGCAGCGTCTACGGGGATCAAGAGACCCAGTACTTC
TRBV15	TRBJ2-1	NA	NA	CATSRDKTLGEQFF	TGTGCCACCAGCAGAGATAAAACCCTGGGTGAGCAGTTCTTC
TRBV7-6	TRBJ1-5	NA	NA	CASSLSELSNQPQHF	TGTGCCAGCAGCTTATCGGAACTTAGCAATCAGCCCCAGCATTTT
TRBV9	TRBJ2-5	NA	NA	CASSVSGQETQYF	TGTGCCAGCAGCGTATCAGGGCAAGAGACCCAGTACTTC
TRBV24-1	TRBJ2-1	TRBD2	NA	CATSGLADYNEQFF	TGTGCCACCAGTGGACTAGCGGATTACAATGAGCAGTTCTTC
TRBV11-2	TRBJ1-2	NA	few	CASSLGGSSYGYTF	TGTGCCAGCAGCTTAGGGGGATCCAGCTATGGCTACACCTTC